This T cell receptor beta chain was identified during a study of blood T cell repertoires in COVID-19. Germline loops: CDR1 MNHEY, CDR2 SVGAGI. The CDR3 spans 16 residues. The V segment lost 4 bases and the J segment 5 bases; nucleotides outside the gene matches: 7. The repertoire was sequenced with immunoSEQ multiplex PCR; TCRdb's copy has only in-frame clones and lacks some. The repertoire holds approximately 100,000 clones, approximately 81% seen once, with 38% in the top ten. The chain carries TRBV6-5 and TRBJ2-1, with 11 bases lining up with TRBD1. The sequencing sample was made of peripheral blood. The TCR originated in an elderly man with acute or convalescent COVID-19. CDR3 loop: CASSFSRTGGNNEQFF. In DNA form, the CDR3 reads TGTGCCAGCAGTTTTAGCCGGACAGGGGGCAACAATGAGCAGTTCTTC.